This T cell receptor delta chain stems from a study of gamma-delta chains in newborns, infants, children. Concerning this clone itself: A read error likely explains this, since a far larger clone differs by one base.

CDR3 length equals 21 residues. CDR1 GEAIGNYY and CDR2 EKD come from the germline V gene. V shed 0 bases and J shed 0 bases, with 20 bases lying between them. TCRdb made new clone calls on the reads using CATT. The table lists roughly 5,000 delta-chain clones, nearly 4% of them singletons. The chain combines TRDV2 with TRDJ3, with a tentative D call TRDD3 (6 bases). Sequencing input: blood. This sequence was found in a child who was a newborn, infant or young child, either healthy, febrile or measles-vaccinated (not recorded which). The CDR3 sequence: CACDTVLWRIPSSWDTRQMFF. DNA of the CDR3: TGTGCCTGTGACACCGTACTCTGGAGGATACCCAGCTCCTGGGACACCCGACAGATGTTTTTC.